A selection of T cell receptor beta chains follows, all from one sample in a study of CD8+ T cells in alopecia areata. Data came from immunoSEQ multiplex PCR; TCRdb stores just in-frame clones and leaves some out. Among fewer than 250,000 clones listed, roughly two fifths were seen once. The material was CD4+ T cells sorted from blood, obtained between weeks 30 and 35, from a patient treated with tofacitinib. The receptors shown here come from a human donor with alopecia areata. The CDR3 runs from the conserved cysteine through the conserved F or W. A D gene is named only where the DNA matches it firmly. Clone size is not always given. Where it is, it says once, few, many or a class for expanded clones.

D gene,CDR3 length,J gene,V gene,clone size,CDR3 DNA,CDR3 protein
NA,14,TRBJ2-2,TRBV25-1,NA,TGTGCCAGCACCCCGGGACCAAACACCGGGGAGCTGTTTTTT,CASTPGPNTGELFF
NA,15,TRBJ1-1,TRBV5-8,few,TGTGCCAGCTATCGGCGTCAATCAATGAACACTGAAGCTTTCTTT,CASYRRQSMNTEAFF
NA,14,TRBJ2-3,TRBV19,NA,TGTGCCAGTAGATGGGATTCTAGCACAGATACGCAGTATTTT,CASRWDSSTDTQYF
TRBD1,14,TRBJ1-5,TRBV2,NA,TGTGCCAGCAGTGCAGACAGGGGCAATCAGCCCCAGCATTTT,CASSADRGNQPQHF
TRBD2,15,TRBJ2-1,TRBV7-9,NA,TGTGCCAGCAGATTAGCGGGGGAGTCCTACAATGAGCAGTTCTTC,CASRLAGESYNEQFF
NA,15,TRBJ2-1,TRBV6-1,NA,TGTGCCAGCAGTGATAACAGGGCTTGGTGGGATGAGCAGTTCTTC,CASSDNRAWWDEQFF
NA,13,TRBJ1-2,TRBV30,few,TGTGCCTGGACGAGGGGCCGGAACTATGGCTACACCTTC,CAWTRGRNYGYTF
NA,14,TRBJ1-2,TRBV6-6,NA,TGTGCCAGCAGGAAGGACGGCCCTAACTATGGCTACACCTTC,CASRKDGPNYGYTF
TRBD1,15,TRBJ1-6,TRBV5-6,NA,TGTGCCAGCAGCCGTAGACAGGGGTGGGGTTCACCCCTCCACTTT,CASSRRQGWGSPLHF
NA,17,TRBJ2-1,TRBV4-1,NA,TGCGCCAGCAGCCAAGGTCCCGGGACCCACTCCTACAATGAGCAGTTCTTC,CASSQGPGTHSYNEQFF
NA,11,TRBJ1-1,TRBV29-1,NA,TGCAGCGTTGTCGGGAACACTGAAGCTTTCTTT,CSVVGNTEAFF
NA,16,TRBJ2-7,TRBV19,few,TGTGCCAGTAGTATCCCCGGGCAGGCCACCTCCTACGAGCAGTACTTC,CASSIPGQATSYEQYF
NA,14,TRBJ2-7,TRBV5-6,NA,TGTGCCAGCAGCTCACAGCTGGGATCCTACGAGCAGTACTTC,CASSSQLGSYEQYF
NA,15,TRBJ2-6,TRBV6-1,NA,TGTGCCAGCAACCCTGCGGGGTACGGGGCCAACGTCCTGACTTTC,CASNPAGYGANVLTF
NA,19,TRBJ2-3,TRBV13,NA,TGTGCCAGCAGCTTAGGCATCCCAGGGGCGACCTACCGGGCAGATACGCAGTATTTT,CASSLGIPGATYRADTQYF
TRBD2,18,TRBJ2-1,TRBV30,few,TGTGCCTGGAGTTGGCTAGCGGGAGGCCAGAGCTCCTACAATGAGCAGTTCTTC,CAWSWLAGGQSSYNEQFF
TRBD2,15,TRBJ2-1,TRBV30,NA,TGTGCCTGGACTCCCAGGACTAGCGGCTACAATGAGCAGTTCTTC,CAWTPRTSGYNEQFF
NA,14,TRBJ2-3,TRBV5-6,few,TGTGCCAGCAGCCTGAGGACAGTAACAGATACGCAGTATTTT,CASSLRTVTDTQYF
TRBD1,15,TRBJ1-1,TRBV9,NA,TGTGCCAGCAGCCCACACAGGGGGCTGAACACTGAAGCTTTCTTT,CASSPHRGLNTEAFF
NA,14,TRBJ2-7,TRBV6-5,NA,TGTGCCAGCAGTAGACTACAAAACGGCTACGAGCAGTACTTC,CASSRLQNGYEQYF
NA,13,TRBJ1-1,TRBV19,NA,TGTGCCAGTAGTATAGATGTCGACAGAAAAGCTTTCTTT,CASSIDVDRKAFF
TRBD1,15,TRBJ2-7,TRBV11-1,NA,TGTGCCAGCAGCCACGGGACAGAAGCCTACTACGAGCAGTACTTC,CASSHGTEAYYEQYF
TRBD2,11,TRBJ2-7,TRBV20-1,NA,TGCAGTGTTAAGACTAGCCCCGAGCAGTACTTC,CSVKTSPEQYF
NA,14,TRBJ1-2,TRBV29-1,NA,TGCAGCGTTGAAGGGGGGGGCTCCGGCTATGGCTACACCTTC,CSVEGGGSGYGYTF
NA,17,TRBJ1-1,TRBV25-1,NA,TGTGCCAGCAGCTCACTAGGCGGGGGCTCGGCTACCACTGAAGCTTTCTTT,CASSSLGGGSATTEAFF
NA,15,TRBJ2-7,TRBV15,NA,TGTGCCACCAGCAGAGATCAAGCAGGGGTCTACGAGCAGTACTTC,CATSRDQAGVYEQYF
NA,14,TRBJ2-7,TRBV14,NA,TGTGCCAGCAGCCAAAATCCTTGGGTGGGCGAGCAGTACTTC,CASSQNPWVGEQYF
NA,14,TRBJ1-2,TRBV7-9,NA,TGTGCCAGCAGCCCGGGGACCAACCATTATGGCTACACCTTC,CASSPGTNHYGYTF
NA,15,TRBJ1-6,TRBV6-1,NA,TGTGCCAGCAGTGATTGGGGACTTAATAATTCACCCCTCCACTTT,CASSDWGLNNSPLHF
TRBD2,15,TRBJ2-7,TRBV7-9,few,TGTGCCAGCAGCTTAGCGAGGGGACTAGGCTACGAGCAGTACTTC,CASSLARGLGYEQYF
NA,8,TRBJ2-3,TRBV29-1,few,TGCAGCGTTGACCGGGAGTATTTT,CSVDREYF
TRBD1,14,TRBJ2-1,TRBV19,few,TGTGCCAGTAATCCCGGGACAGGGATGTATGAGCAGTTCTTC,CASNPGTGMYEQFF
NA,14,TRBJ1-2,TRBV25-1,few,TGTGCCAGCAATAGAGGCGCAGGGTTTCATGGCTACACCTTC,CASNRGAGFHGYTF
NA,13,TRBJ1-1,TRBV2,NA,TGTGCCAGCAATCGTGGGGGGTACACTGAAGCTTTCTTT,CASNRGGYTEAFF
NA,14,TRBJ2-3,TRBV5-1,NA,TGCGCCAGCAGCTCCGGGGACATCTCAGATACGCAGTATTTT,CASSSGDISDTQYF
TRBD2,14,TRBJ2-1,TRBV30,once,TGTGCCTGGAGTGTATGGCGGGGGAACAATGAGCAGTTCTTC,CAWSVWRGNNEQFF
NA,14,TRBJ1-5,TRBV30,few,TGTGCCTGGAGTATTAGTGATAGCAATCAGCCCCAGCATTTT,CAWSISDSNQPQHF
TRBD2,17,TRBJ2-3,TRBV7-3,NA,TGTGCCAGCAGCTTAAGGCGTATGACTAGCGACACAGATACGCAGTATTTT,CASSLRRMTSDTDTQYF
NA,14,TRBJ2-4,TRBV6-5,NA,TGTGCCAGCAGTTACCGGGACACCAAAAACATTCAGTACTTC,CASSYRDTKNIQYF
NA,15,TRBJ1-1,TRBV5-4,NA,TGTGCCAGCAGCTTGATGAGCAGCGGTAACACTGAAGCTTTCTTT,CASSLMSSGNTEAFF
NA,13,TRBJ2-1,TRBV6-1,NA,TGTGCCAGCACCAAGACTAGGACGGGTGAGCAGTTCTTC,CASTKTRTGEQFF
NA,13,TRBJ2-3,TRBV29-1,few,TGCAGCGTTTCTGGCAGAAACACAGATACGCAGTATTTT,CSVSGRNTDTQYF
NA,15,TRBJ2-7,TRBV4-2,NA,TGTGCCAGCAGCCAAGGGGACACCGCAGTAGGAGAGCAGTACTTC,CASSQGDTAVGEQYF
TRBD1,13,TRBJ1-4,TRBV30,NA,TGTGCCTGGAGTCGGACAGGGGCCGAAAAACTGTTTTTT,CAWSRTGAEKLFF
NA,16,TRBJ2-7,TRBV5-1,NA,TGCGCCAGCAGCCCCGGGATGGACCGAGTTAACTACGAGCAGTACTTC,CASSPGMDRVNYEQYF
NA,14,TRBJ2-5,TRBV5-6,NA,TGTGCCAGCAGCTTTAGACAGGATCAAGAGACCCAGTACTTC,CASSFRQDQETQYF
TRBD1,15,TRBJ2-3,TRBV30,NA,TGTGCCTGGACCATGGGACAGGGGCTCACAGATACGCAGTATTTT,CAWTMGQGLTDTQYF
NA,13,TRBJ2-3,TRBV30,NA,TGTGCCTGGAGCTCGCGGGGCAAAGATACGCAGTATTTT,CAWSSRGKDTQYF
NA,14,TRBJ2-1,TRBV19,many,TGTGCCAGTAGTATTGGACAGGGAGGGAATGAGCAGTTCTTC,CASSIGQGGNEQFF
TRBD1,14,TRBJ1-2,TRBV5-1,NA,TGCGCCAGCAGCTCTAACCTACAGGGGAGTGGCTACACCTTC,CASSSNLQGSGYTF